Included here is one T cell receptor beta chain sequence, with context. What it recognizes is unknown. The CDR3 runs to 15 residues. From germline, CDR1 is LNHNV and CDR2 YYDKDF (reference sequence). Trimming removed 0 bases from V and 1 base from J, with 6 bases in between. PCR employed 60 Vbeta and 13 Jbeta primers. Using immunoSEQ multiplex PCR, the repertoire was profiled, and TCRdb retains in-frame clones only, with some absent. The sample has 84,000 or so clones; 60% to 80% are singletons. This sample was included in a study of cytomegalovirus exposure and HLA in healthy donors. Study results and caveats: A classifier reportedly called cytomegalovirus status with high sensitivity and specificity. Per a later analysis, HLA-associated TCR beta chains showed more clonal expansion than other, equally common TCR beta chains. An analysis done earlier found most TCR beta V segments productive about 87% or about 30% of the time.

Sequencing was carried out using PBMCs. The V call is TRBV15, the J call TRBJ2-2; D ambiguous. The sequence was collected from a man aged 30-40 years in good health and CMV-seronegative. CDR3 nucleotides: TGTGCCACCAGCAGAGACGTCAGGAACACCGGGGAGCTGTTTTTT. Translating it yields CATSRDVRNTGELFF.